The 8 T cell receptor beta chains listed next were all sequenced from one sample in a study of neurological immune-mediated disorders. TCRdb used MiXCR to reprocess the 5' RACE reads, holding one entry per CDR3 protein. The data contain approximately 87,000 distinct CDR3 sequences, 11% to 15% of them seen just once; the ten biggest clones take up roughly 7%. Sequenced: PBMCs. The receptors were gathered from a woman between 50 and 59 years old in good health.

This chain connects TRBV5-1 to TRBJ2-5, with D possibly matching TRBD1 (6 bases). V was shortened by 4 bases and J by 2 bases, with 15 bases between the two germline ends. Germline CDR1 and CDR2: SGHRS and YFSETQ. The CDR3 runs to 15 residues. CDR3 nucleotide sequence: TGCGCCAGCAGCCCGAATGGACAGCGACAAGAGACCCAGTACTTC. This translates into CASSPNGQRQETQYF.

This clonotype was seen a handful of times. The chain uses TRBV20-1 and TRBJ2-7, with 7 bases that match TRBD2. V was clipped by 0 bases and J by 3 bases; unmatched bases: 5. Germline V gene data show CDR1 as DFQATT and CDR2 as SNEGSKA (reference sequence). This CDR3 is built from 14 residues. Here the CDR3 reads CSARDLAGVYEQYF. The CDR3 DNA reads TGCAGTGCTAGAGATTTGGCGGGAGTCTACGAGCAGTACTTC.

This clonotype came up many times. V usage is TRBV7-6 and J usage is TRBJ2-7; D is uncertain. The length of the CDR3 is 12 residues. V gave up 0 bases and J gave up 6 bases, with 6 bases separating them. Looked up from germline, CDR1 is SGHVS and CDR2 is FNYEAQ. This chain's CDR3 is CASSLAGSEQYF. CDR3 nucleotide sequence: TGTGCCAGCAGCTTAGCGGGTTCCGAGCAGTACTTC.

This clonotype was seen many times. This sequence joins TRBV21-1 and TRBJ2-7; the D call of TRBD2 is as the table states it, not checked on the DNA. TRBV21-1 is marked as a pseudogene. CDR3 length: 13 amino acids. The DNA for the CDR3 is TGTGCCAGCAGAGGGACTGTGACGGAAGAGCAGTACTTC. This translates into CASRGTVTEEQYF.

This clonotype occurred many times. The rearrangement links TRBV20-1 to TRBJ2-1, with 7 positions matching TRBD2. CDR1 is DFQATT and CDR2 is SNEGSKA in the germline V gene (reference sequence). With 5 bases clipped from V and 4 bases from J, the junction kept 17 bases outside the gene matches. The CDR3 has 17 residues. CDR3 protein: CSARAVGGSIVYNEQFF. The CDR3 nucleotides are TGCAGTGCTCGCGCGGTTGGCGGGAGTATCGTGTACAATGAGCAGTTCTTC.

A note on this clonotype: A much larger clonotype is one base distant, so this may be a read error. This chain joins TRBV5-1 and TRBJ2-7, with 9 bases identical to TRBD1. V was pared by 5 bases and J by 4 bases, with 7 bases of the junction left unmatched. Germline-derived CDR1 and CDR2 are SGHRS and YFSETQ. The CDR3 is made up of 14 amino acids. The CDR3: CASRFEGQGYEQYF. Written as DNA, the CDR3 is TGCGCCAGCAGATTCGAGGGACAGGGTTACGAGCAGTACTTC.

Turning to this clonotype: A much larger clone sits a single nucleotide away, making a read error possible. As DNA, the CDR3 is TGTGTCAGCCGTTTTTCGGAGTCCCTAGCCAAAAACATTCAGTACTTC. Protein sequence: CVSRFSESLAKNIQYF. J is TRBJ2-4 and V is TRBV2; D remains ambiguous. From germline, CDR1 is SNHLY and CDR2 FYNNEI. The CDR3 is 16 amino acids.

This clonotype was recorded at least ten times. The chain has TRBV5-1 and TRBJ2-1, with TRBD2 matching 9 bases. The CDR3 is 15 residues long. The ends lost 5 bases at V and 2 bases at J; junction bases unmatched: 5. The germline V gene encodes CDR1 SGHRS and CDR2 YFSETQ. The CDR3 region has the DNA TGCGCCAGCAGGAGGCGGGAGGGACCCTACAATGAGCAGTTCTTC. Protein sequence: CASRRREGPYNEQFF.